The rows below give T cell receptor beta chains drawn from one sample of a study of blood T cell repertoires in COVID-19. Using immunoSEQ multiplex PCR, the repertoire was profiled, and TCRdb retains in-frame clones only, with some absent. In the table there are over 45,000 clones, around 92% of which are singletons. Sequencing was performed on peripheral blood. These receptor sequences come from a human donor in a cohort sampled during active COVID-19. CDR3s include the opening cysteine and the closing phenylalanine or tryptophan. The D gene is left open where the match is weak. Rows give clone size only sometimes, using once, few, many, or a class for an expanded clone.

v_call: TRBV20-1
clone_size: -
d_call: TRBD1
j_call: TRBJ1-1
cdr3_nt: TGCAGTGCCCTGGACAGGGTGCCTTTCTTT
cdr3_aa: CSALDRVPFF

v_call: TRBV9
clone_size: -
d_call: TRBD1
j_call: TRBJ2-7
cdr3_nt: TGTGCCAGCAGCGGCCGGGACAGGGACTACGAGCAGTACTTC
cdr3_aa: CASSGRDRDYEQYF

v_call: TRBV27
clone_size: once
d_call: TRBD1
j_call: TRBJ2-7
cdr3_nt: TGTGCCAGCGGATATCCGGGACAGGGGCTCTACGAGCAGTACTTC
cdr3_aa: CASGYPGQGLYEQYF

v_call: TRBV7-2
clone_size: -
d_call: -
j_call: TRBJ2-5
cdr3_nt: TGTGCCAGCAGCTTAGTTTTGCGGGGGCCGCCAACGGAAGAGACCCAGTACTTC
cdr3_aa: CASSLVLRGPPTEETQYF

v_call: TRBV19
clone_size: few
d_call: -
j_call: TRBJ2-3
cdr3_nt: TGTGCCAGTAGTAACCTAGAAGGGGCAGATACGCAGTATTTT
cdr3_aa: CASSNLEGADTQYF

v_call: TRBV2
clone_size: -
d_call: -
j_call: TRBJ2-6
cdr3_nt: TGTGCCAGCAGGGTGGACAAGGCTACTGGGGCCAACGTCCTGACTTTC
cdr3_aa: CASRVDKATGANVLTF

v_call: TRBV6-5
clone_size: -
d_call: TRBD2
j_call: TRBJ2-3
cdr3_nt: TGTGCCAGCAGTCGTACTAGCGGGCGCACAGATACGCAGTATTTT
cdr3_aa: CASSRTSGRTDTQYF

v_call: TRBV5-4
clone_size: -
d_call: -
j_call: TRBJ2-2
cdr3_nt: TGTGCCAGCAGCTATAGCGCCACCGGGGAGCTGTTTTTT
cdr3_aa: CASSYSATGELFF

v_call: TRBV18
clone_size: -
d_call: -
j_call: TRBJ2-3
cdr3_nt: TGTGCCAGCTCACCACGGTTGACCGACAGTAACACAGATACGCAGTATTTT
cdr3_aa: CASSPRLTDSNTDTQYF

v_call: TRBV19
clone_size: -
d_call: TRBD1
j_call: TRBJ2-5
cdr3_nt: TGTGCCACCCAAGACAGGGGGCCTGGGGAGACCCAGTACTTC
cdr3_aa: CATQDRGPGETQYF

v_call: TRBV7-9
clone_size: -
d_call: -
j_call: TRBJ1-1
cdr3_nt: TGTGCCAGCAGCGACCGGGAAAACACTGAAGCTTTCTTT
cdr3_aa: CASSDRENTEAFF

v_call: TRBV3-1/TRBV3-2
clone_size: -
d_call: -
j_call: TRBJ2-1
cdr3_nt: TGTGCCAGCAGCCACCGCGGCGGGGCCTCCTACAATGAGCAGTTCTTC
cdr3_aa: CASSHRGGASYNEQFF

v_call: TRBV30
clone_size: once
d_call: -
j_call: TRBJ2-4
cdr3_nt: TGTGCCTGGGGGAGGTTAGGGCGGCAGAGGGACATTCAGTACTTC
cdr3_aa: CAWGRLGRQRDIQYF

v_call: TRBV19
clone_size: -
d_call: -
j_call: TRBJ1-5
cdr3_nt: TGTGCCAGTAGTCTTCAGGGTTTAAGGAGCAATCAGCCCCAGCATTTT
cdr3_aa: CASSLQGLRSNQPQHF

v_call: TRBV24-1
clone_size: -
d_call: -
j_call: TRBJ2-3
cdr3_nt: TGTGCCACCGCCGGGTCCACAGATACGCAGTATTTT
cdr3_aa: CATAGSTDTQYF

v_call: TRBV11-3
clone_size: -
d_call: TRBD2
j_call: TRBJ2-5
cdr3_nt: TGTGCCAGCAGCCCGGGGACTAGCGGGAGTGGAGTAGAGACCCAGTACTTC
cdr3_aa: CASSPGTSGSGVETQYF

v_call: TRBV7-9
clone_size: -
d_call: TRBD1
j_call: TRBJ2-5
cdr3_nt: TGTGCCAGCAGCGATAGACAGGGTCCAGAGACCCAGTACTTC
cdr3_aa: CASSDRQGPETQYF

v_call: TRBV3-1/TRBV3-2
clone_size: -
d_call: TRBD2
j_call: TRBJ2-1
cdr3_nt: TGTGCCAGCAGCCAAGGACTAGCGGGAGGAGCCTACAATGAGCAGTTCTTC
cdr3_aa: CASSQGLAGGAYNEQFF

v_call: TRBV7-2
clone_size: -
d_call: TRBD2
j_call: TRBJ2-1
cdr3_nt: TGTGCCAGCACCCCCGTGGGGACTAGCGGGGGGGCGCATGAGCAGTTCTTC
cdr3_aa: CASTPVGTSGGAHEQFF

v_call: TRBV5-1
clone_size: once
d_call: -
j_call: TRBJ2-2
cdr3_nt: TGCGCCAGCAGCTTGGCGGGGGTTAGCGGAGGCACCGGGGAGCTGTTTTTT
cdr3_aa: CASSLAGVSGGTGELFF

v_call: TRBV19
clone_size: -
d_call: -
j_call: TRBJ2-5
cdr3_nt: TGTGCCAGTAGTACCCCACACGACAGACCCCAAGAGACCCAGTACTTC
cdr3_aa: CASSTPHDRPQETQYF

v_call: TRBV6-5
clone_size: -
d_call: -
j_call: TRBJ1-1
cdr3_nt: TGTGCCAGCAGTTACTCGGGGGGAATGAACACTGAAGCTTTCTTT
cdr3_aa: CASSYSGGMNTEAFF

v_call: TRBV5-1
clone_size: once
d_call: -
j_call: TRBJ2-5
cdr3_nt: TGCGCCAGCAGCCCAAGTGAGCCCAAAGAGACCCAGTACTTC
cdr3_aa: CASSPSEPKETQYF

v_call: TRBV5-4
clone_size: few
d_call: -
j_call: TRBJ1-2
cdr3_nt: TGTGCCAGCACCGCTCTAGCTGGATATGGCTACACCTTC
cdr3_aa: CASTALAGYGYTF

v_call: TRBV19
clone_size: once
d_call: -
j_call: TRBJ1-5
cdr3_nt: TGTGCCAGTACCATAGGGGTTGGATTTTCTAATCAGCCCCAGCATTTT
cdr3_aa: CASTIGVGFSNQPQHF

v_call: TRBV27
clone_size: -
d_call: -
j_call: TRBJ1-2
cdr3_nt: TGTGCCAGCAGTTTCGGCCAGGGGTTGAACTATGGCTACACCTTC
cdr3_aa: CASSFGQGLNYGYTF

v_call: TRBV2
clone_size: -
d_call: -
j_call: TRBJ2-7
cdr3_nt: TGTGCCAGCAGCCTCAGCCGACAAGGCGAGCAGTACTTC
cdr3_aa: CASSLSRQGEQYF

v_call: TRBV9
clone_size: -
d_call: TRBD2
j_call: TRBJ2-3
cdr3_nt: TGTGCCAGCAGCTGGACTAGCGCAAGCACAGATACGCAGTATTTT
cdr3_aa: CASSWTSASTDTQYF

v_call: TRBV6-1
clone_size: once
d_call: -
j_call: TRBJ2-2
cdr3_nt: TGTGCCAGCAGTGAAGCGCTAGCGTGGTTCGGGGAGCTGTTTTTT
cdr3_aa: CASSEALAWFGELFF

v_call: TRBV28
clone_size: -
d_call: TRBD2
j_call: TRBJ2-3
cdr3_nt: TGTGCCACCCGCCGGCGGGGGTCCGCAGATACGCAGTATTTT
cdr3_aa: CATRRRGSADTQYF

v_call: TRBV18
clone_size: -
d_call: -
j_call: TRBJ1-2
cdr3_nt: TGTGCCAGCTCACCAGCCCGGGAGGATGAAGGCTACACCTTC
cdr3_aa: CASSPAREDEGYTF

v_call: TRBV7-2
clone_size: -
d_call: -
j_call: TRBJ1-2
cdr3_nt: TGTGCCAGCAGCCTCGGAGGAGACTATGGCTACACCTTC
cdr3_aa: CASSLGGDYGYTF

v_call: TRBV6-6
clone_size: -
d_call: -
j_call: TRBJ1-1
cdr3_nt: TGTGCCAGCAGGGTAGACAGGTCGGCTTTCTTT
cdr3_aa: CASRVDRSAFF

v_call: TRBV3-1/TRBV3-2
clone_size: few
d_call: -
j_call: TRBJ1-6
cdr3_nt: TGTGCCAGCAGCCGCGGACAGTCGTATTCACCCCTCCACTTT
cdr3_aa: CASSRGQSYSPLHF

v_call: TRBV6-2/TRBV6-3
clone_size: -
d_call: TRBD2
j_call: TRBJ2-3
cdr3_nt: TGTGCCAGCAGCGGAGCTAGCGGGGGGGTGGATACGCAGTATTTT
cdr3_aa: CASSGASGGVDTQYF

v_call: TRBV5-4
clone_size: -
d_call: TRBD1
j_call: TRBJ2-1
cdr3_nt: TGTGCCAGCTCGTCAGGGGGCGGAGGATACAATGAGCAGTTCTTC
cdr3_aa: CASSSGGGGYNEQFF

v_call: TRBV11-2
clone_size: -
d_call: -
j_call: TRBJ2-7
cdr3_nt: TGTGCCAGCAGCTTGCGAACCTCCTACGAGCAGTACTTC
cdr3_aa: CASSLRTSYEQYF

v_call: TRBV7-2
clone_size: -
d_call: -
j_call: TRBJ2-5
cdr3_nt: TGTGCCAGCAGCTTGATGGGGCACGAGACCCAGTACTTC
cdr3_aa: CASSLMGHETQYF

v_call: TRBV19
clone_size: -
d_call: -
j_call: TRBJ2-1
cdr3_nt: TGTGCCAGTAGTATCTTTCAGGGGCGCGTTAGCTCCTACAATGAGCAGTTCTTC
cdr3_aa: CASSIFQGRVSSYNEQFF

v_call: TRBV6-4
clone_size: once
d_call: TRBD2
j_call: TRBJ2-6
cdr3_nt: TGTGCCAGCAGCCAAGGGACTAGCGGTAGCTCTGGGGCCAACGTCCTGACTTTC
cdr3_aa: CASSQGTSGSSGANVLTF

v_call: TRBV2
clone_size: -
d_call: TRBD1
j_call: TRBJ1-5
cdr3_nt: TGTGCCAGCAGGGACAGGGGAGGGGCCCTGAGTCAGCCCCAGCATTTT
cdr3_aa: CASRDRGGALSQPQHF

v_call: TRBV18
clone_size: -
d_call: -
j_call: TRBJ2-1
cdr3_nt: TGTGCCAGCTCACCAGACGGGAGAGTCTATAATGAGCAGTTCTTC
cdr3_aa: CASSPDGRVYNEQFF

v_call: TRBV19
clone_size: -
d_call: -
j_call: TRBJ2-5
cdr3_nt: TGTGCCAGTAGTGACCCCGGGGGGCGCGGAGAGACCCAGTACTTC
cdr3_aa: CASSDPGGRGETQYF

v_call: TRBV4-3
clone_size: -
d_call: -
j_call: TRBJ2-1
cdr3_nt: TGCGCCAGCAGCCAAGATGGAAACAGGTACAATGAGCAGTTCTTC
cdr3_aa: CASSQDGNRYNEQFF

v_call: TRBV5-1
clone_size: -
d_call: -
j_call: TRBJ2-1
cdr3_nt: TGCGCCAGCAGCTCGTCGGGTGAGCAGTTCTTC
cdr3_aa: CASSSSGEQFF

v_call: TRBV5-4
clone_size: -
d_call: -
j_call: TRBJ2-3
cdr3_nt: TGTGCCAGCAGCTTGGGAAACCACGGTGTGGATACGCAGTATTTT
cdr3_aa: CASSLGNHGVDTQYF

v_call: TRBV11-2
clone_size: once
d_call: -
j_call: TRBJ2-3
cdr3_nt: TGTGCCAGCAGTCGGGACTCATATAGCACAGATACGCAGTATTTT
cdr3_aa: CASSRDSYSTDTQYF

v_call: TRBV6-5
clone_size: -
d_call: TRBD1
j_call: TRBJ1-2
cdr3_nt: TGTGCCAGCAGCGGACAGGGGAGGGGTGGCTACACCTTC
cdr3_aa: CASSGQGRGGYTF

v_call: TRBV3-1/TRBV3-2
clone_size: -
d_call: -
j_call: TRBJ2-3
cdr3_nt: TGTGCCAGCACCTTAAGAAGTAATCAGCGGGCAGATACGCAGTATTTT
cdr3_aa: CASTLRSNQRADTQYF

v_call: TRBV7-9
clone_size: -
d_call: -
j_call: TRBJ2-7
cdr3_nt: TGTGCCAGCAGCTTAAGGGACACCGGGGACGAGCAGTACTTC
cdr3_aa: CASSLRDTGDEQYF